Below are 20 T cell receptor beta chains sequenced from a single sample in a study of cytomegalovirus exposure and HLA in healthy donors. Measured with immunoSEQ multiplex PCR; TCRdb has only the in-frame clones, and not every one. Among approximately 88,000 clones listed, 90% to 97% were seen once. Sequenced: PBMCs. The source is a woman younger than 35 in good health and CMV-seronegative.

The V and J genes are TRBV5-4 and TRBJ2-7; 16 positions agree with TRBD2. Trimming at V came to 3 bases and at J to 3 bases, leaving 6 bases not matched to a gene. Germline CDR1 is SGHNT and CDR2 is YYREEE (reference sequence). The CDR3 extends over 17 amino acids. CDR3 DNA: TGTGCCAGCAGCTACGGGACTAGCGGGAGGGCCGGCTACGAGCAGTACTTC. It codes for CASSYGTSGRAGYEQYF.

The chain combines TRBV30 with TRBJ1-1; the D gene is possibly TRBD1 (6 bases). The germline V gene encodes CDR1 GTSNPN and CDR2 SVGIG (reference sequence). The CDR3 totals 12 residues. Trimming shortened V by 2 bases and J by 4 bases, and 8 bases separated the two germline ends. The CDR3 is CAWSWGLTEAFF. The CDR3 bases are TGTGCCTGGAGTTGGGGGCTCACTGAAGCTTTCTTT.

The chain uses TRBV13 and TRBJ1-2; no clear D gene. CDR1 is PRHDT, CDR2 FYEKMQ, per germline (reference sequence). The V gene lost 5 bases and the J gene lost 2 bases, with 12 bases spanning the gap. The CDR3 totals 14 residues. The CDR3 DNA reads as TGTGCCAGCAGCGCGACACGGGAAAACTATGGCTACACCTTC. Its translation is CASSATRENYGYTF.

V and J are TRBV30 and TRBJ2-1, with 7 bases lining up with TRBD1. After removal of 4 bases from V and 7 bases from J, the junction contained 7 bases not matched to a gene. CDR1 and CDR2 (germline): GTSNPN, SVGIG (reference sequence). This CDR3 comprises 13 residues. The CDR3 bases are TGTGCCTGGACAAAGGGGGCAGGAAATGAGCAGTTCTTC. Translating gives CAWTKGAGNEQFF.

Here the CDR3 DNA reads TGCAGCGTGGGGGGTGGGGTTAACACTGAAGCTTTCTTT. It codes for CSVGGGVNTEAFF. The V gene is TRBV29-1, the J gene TRBJ1-1, with D perhaps matching TRBD1 (5 bases). The CDR3 extends over 13 amino acids. V was clipped by 6 bases and J by 2 bases, with 13 bases between them. Germline V gene lookup returns CDR1 SQVTM and CDR2 ANQGSEA.

J is TRBJ1-2 and V is TRBV6-1; D may be TRBD1 (5 bases). Looked up from germline, CDR1 is MNHNS and CDR2 is SASEGT. The germline V and J ends were trimmed by 0 bases and 8 bases, with 13 bases remaining between them. This CDR3 is 14 amino acids long. CDR3 region: CASSEAGRVEGYTF. The CDR3 DNA sequence: TGTGCCAGCAGTGAAGCGGGCAGGGTGGAAGGCTACACCTTC.

This sequence joins TRBV27 and TRBJ1-4, with D possibly matching TRBD1 (5 bases). Germline CDR1 MNHEY, CDR2 SMNVEV (reference sequence). Trimming took 3 bases from V and 5 from J, leaving 16 bases between them. The CDR3 spans 16 residues. The DNA for the CDR3 is TGTGCCAGCAGTTTTCAGGGATCGCGTGCCAATGAAAAACTGTTTTTT. Encoded protein: CASSFQGSRANEKLFF.

This chain links TRBV5-4 with TRBJ1-1; D may be TRBD1 (6 bases). The CDR3 runs 15 residues. V lost 0 bases to trimming and J lost 1 base, with 10 bases between them. The germline V gene has CDR1 SGHNT and CDR2 YYREEE (reference sequence). The CDR3 sequence is CASSLVGQRNTEAFF. For the CDR3, the DNA is TGTGCCAGCAGCTTGGTCGGACAGAGGAACACTGAAGCTTTCTTT.

V gene TRBV18 combines with J gene TRBJ1-5; 12 bases are shared with TRBD1. The V and J ends lost 5 bases and 8 bases, in that order; junction bases with no gene match: 10. The CDR3 loop spans 16 amino acids. Germline CDR1 is KGHSH and CDR2 is LQKENI. The CDR3 here is CASSTSGTGGGEPQHF. CDR3 in DNA: TGTGCCAGCTCAACATCCGGGACAGGGGGCGGGGAGCCCCAGCATTTT.

This chain links TRBV27 with TRBJ1-1; D ambiguous. The CDR3 covers 13 residues. Per germline, CDR1 MNHEY and CDR2 SMNVEV (reference sequence). V gave up 3 bases and J gave up 0 bases, with 5 bases separating them. CDR3 coding DNA: TGTGCCAGCAGTTTGGTAGTGAACACTGAAGCTTTCTTT. This codes for CASSLVVNTEAFF.

The V gene is TRBV10-3, the J gene TRBJ2-5; D perhaps matches TRBD1 (5 bases). V was trimmed by 3 bases and J by 1 base, leaving 6 bases between them. The CDR3 sequence is 13 residues long. Germline lookup yields CDR1 ENHRY and CDR2 SYGVKD. CDR3 protein: CAISDRAQETQYF. The CDR3 DNA is TGTGCCATCAGTGACAGGGCCCAAGAGACCCAGTACTTC.

This clone was counted a single time. V usage is TRBV30 and J usage is TRBJ2-3, with 7 bases that match TRBD1. Germline CDR1 GTSNPN, CDR2 SVGIG (reference sequence). The CDR3 extends over 15 amino acids. V shed 3 bases, J shed 0 bases, and the junction held 6 bases outside the gene matches. CDR3 amino acids: CAWSHGTASTDTQYF. The CDR3 nucleotides read TGTGCCTGGAGCCATGGGACAGCTAGCACAGATACGCAGTATTTT. Using reference TRBV30 and TRBJ2-3 for the parts outside the CDR3, the full variable domain is SQTIHQWPATLVQPVGSPLSLECTVEGTSNPNLYWYRQAAGRGLQLLFYSVGIGQISSEVPQNLSASRPQDRQFILSSKKLLLSDSGFYLCAWSHGTASTDTQYFGPGTRLTVL.

J is TRBJ2-7 and V is TRBV7-2; 14 nucleotides align to TRBD2. This CDR3 spans 15 amino acids. Germline values: CDR1 SGHTA, CDR2 FQGNSA. Trimming at V came to 4 bases and at J to 6 bases, leaving 5 bases not matched to a gene. The chain's CDR3 is CASSSRTSGGIEQYF. CDR3 in DNA: TGTGCCAGCAGCTCCAGGACTAGCGGGGGGATCGAGCAGTACTTC.

This chain links TRBV4-1 with TRBJ2-1; the match to TRBD2 covers 10 bases. The V and J ends lost 5 bases and 4 bases, in that order; junction bases with no gene match: 11. The CDR3 length is 17 residues. CDR1 and CDR2 from the germline V gene are MGHRA and YSYEKL. The CDR3: CASSWEASGSGYNEQFF. The DNA for the CDR3 is TGCGCCAGCAGCTGGGAGGCTAGCGGGAGTGGGTACAATGAGCAGTTCTTC.

The gene calls are TRBV9 and TRBJ2-5; 9 bases agree with TRBD1. The length of the CDR3 is 14 residues. Germline V gives CDR1 SGDLS, CDR2 YYNGEE. V trimming: 4 bases; J trimming: 6 bases; junction bases outside the gene matches: 7. CDR3: CASSPQGAGKTQYF. The CDR3, as DNA: TGTGCCAGCAGCCCACAGGGGGCAGGGAAGACCCAGTACTTC.

The gene calls are TRBV4-2 and TRBJ2-1; 8 nucleotides line up with TRBD2. The junction had 17 bases not matched to a gene; V was cut back by 3 bases and J by 10 bases. The CDR3 is 17 residues long. Germline CDR1 and CDR2: LGHNA and YNFKEQ. This chain's CDR3 is CASSQDLSGSFEYEQFF. The CDR3, as DNA: TGTGCCAGCAGCCAGGACCTGAGCGGGAGCTTCGAGTACGAGCAGTTCTTC.

The rearrangement uses TRBV5-6 and TRBJ2-7; 9 bases map to TRBD1. The germline gives CDR1 SGHDT, CDR2 YYEEEE. Trimming at V came to 3 bases and at J to 1 base, leaving 2 bases not matched to a gene. The CDR3 spans 14 residues. The CDR3 reads CASSWGQGSYEQYF. The CDR3 DNA reads as TGTGCCAGCAGCTGGGGACAGGGTTCCTACGAGCAGTACTTC.

This sequence joins TRBV5-1 and TRBJ2-5, with unresolved D. Germline V gives CDR1 SGHRS, CDR2 YFSETQ. With 4 bases removed from V and 5 bases from J, the gap between germline ends came to 9 bases. The CDR3 is 12 residues long. CDR3 amino acids: CASSRSEETQYF. DNA of the CDR3: TGCGCCAGCAGCCGGTCGGAGGAGACCCAGTACTTC.

The chain uses TRBV6-1 and TRBJ1-4; D unclear. The CDR3 has 14 residues. V lost 5 bases, J lost 0 bases, and 7 bases lay in between. Germline V CDR1 and CDR2: MNHNS, SASEGT. As DNA, the CDR3 is TGTGCCAGCAGTACGGGAGCAACTAATGAAAAACTGTTTTTT. Its translation: CASSTGATNEKLFF.

The chain is built from TRBV2 and TRBJ1-3; the D gene is possibly TRBD1 (5 bases). This CDR3 comprises 15 residues. Looked up from germline, CDR1 is SNHLY and CDR2 is FYNNEI. The ends were cut back, 6 bases at V and 0 bases at J, with 12 bases in the middle. Here the CDR3 DNA reads TGTGCCAGCAGCGCGACAGCGATCTCTGGAAACACCATATATTTT. Its translation is CASSATAISGNTIYF.